Below, 21 T cell receptor beta chains from the same sample are listed, as sequenced in a study of cytomegalovirus exposure and HLA in healthy donors. PCR amplification relied on 60 Vbeta primers (plus 13 Jbeta primers). The data were produced by immunoSEQ multiplex PCR, yet TCRdb's version contains in-frame clones alone and is incomplete. The repertoire holds about 250,000 clones, with around 80% as singletons. The sample comprised PBMCs. The receptors stem from a girl aged 2-10 years in good health and CMV-seronegative.

A single count supports this clone. The rearrangement uses TRBV13 and TRBJ2-5; 11 bases match TRBD2. The closer fit of TRBJ2-7 to the DNA end suggests the J call may be wrong. The CDR3 loop spans 15 amino acids. Per the germline V gene, CDR1 is PRHDT and CDR2 is FYEKMQ (reference sequence). The CDR3: CASSPGLAGVYEQYF. As DNA, the CDR3 is TGTGCCAGCAGCCCTGGACTAGCGGGTGTGTACGAGCAGTACTTC.

This chain uses TRBV7-9 with TRBJ1-2; D remains ambiguous. Germline V lookup: CDR1 SEHNR, CDR2 FQNEAQ (reference sequence). The CDR3 spans 14 residues. Trimming removed 5 bases from V and 0 bases from J, with 10 bases in between. CDR3 loop: CASSPHPANYGYTF. CDR3 coding DNA: TGTGCCAGCAGCCCCCACCCAGCTAACTATGGCTACACCTTC.

This chain joins TRBV6-1 and TRBJ1-2; a weak D match, TRBD1 (5 bases). The V gene lost 10 bases and the J gene lost 6 bases, with 18 bases spanning the gap. Per the germline V gene, CDR1 is MNHNS and CDR2 is SASEGT. The CDR3 has 13 amino acids. Here the CDR3 reads CAISQQAYDGYTF. CDR3 nucleotide sequence: TGTGCCATTTCTCAACAGGCGTATGATGGCTACACCTTC.

In the case of this clone: Different DNA sequences within this sample yield the same CDR3. The chain recombines TRBV5-1 with TRBJ2-7; tentative D call: TRBD2 (7 bases). V gave up 0 bases and J gave up 7 bases, with 17 bases separating them. CDR1 is SGHRS, CDR2 YFSETQ, per germline. The CDR3 has 15 residues. The CDR3 spells CASSLAVAGASEQYF. The CDR3 DNA is TGCGCCAGCAGCTTGGCCGTCGCGGGGGCAAGTGAGCAGTACTTC.

This rearrangement joins TRBV18 to TRBJ2-4; D perhaps matches TRBD1 (7 bases). The germline V gene encodes CDR1 KGHSH and CDR2 LQKENI. Trimming took 1 base from V and 8 from J, leaving 15 bases between them. The CDR3 has 15 residues. Here the CDR3 DNA reads TGTGCCAGCTCACCACGACAGGGTGGAGGGGACATTCAGTACTTC. Translation: CASSPRQGGGDIQYF.

The chain couples TRBV5-4 to TRBJ2-6; 7 bases agree with TRBD2. Germline assignment: CDR1 SGHNT and CDR2 YYREEE (reference sequence). The CDR3 is 15 amino acids. V was clipped by 10 bases and J by 0 bases; unmatched bases: 7. CDR3 sequence: CAFGEGSSGANVLTF. The CDR3 nucleotides read TGTGCCTTCGGGGAGGGGAGCTCTGGGGCCAACGTCCTGACTTTC.

V and J are TRBV9 and TRBJ2-5; 7 positions match TRBD1. The CDR3 covers 14 residues. The germline CDR1 and CDR2 sequences are SGDLS and YYNGEE. The V and J ends lost 4 bases and 5 bases, in that order; junction bases with no gene match: 8. The CDR3 bases are TGTGCCAGCAGCCCCCGACAGGGCTGGGAGACCCAGTACTTC. Protein product: CASSPRQGWETQYF.

This CDR3 reads CASSLLAGSNTGELFF. CDR3 coding DNA: TGCGCCAGCAGCCTCCTAGCGGGGTCGAACACCGGGGAGCTGTTTTTT. The rearrangement uses TRBV5-1 and TRBJ2-2; 9 nucleotides match TRBD2. The CDR3 covers 16 residues. Looked up from germline, CDR1 is SGHRS and CDR2 is YFSETQ. Unmatched junction bases numbered 4, after V lost 4 bases and J lost 0 bases.

This clone was observed a single time. The CDR3 DNA reads TGTGCCGGTGAAGACGGGACAGATAATGACGATTCCTACGAGCAGTACTTC. Protein product: CAGEDGTDNDDSYEQYF. The V and J genes are TRBV10-3 and TRBJ2-7, with TRBD1 matching over 7 bases. Germline trimming cut 11 bases from V and 1 base from J; bases unmatched to any gene: 20. Germline V gene lookup returns CDR1 ENHRY and CDR2 SYGVKD. CDR3 size: 17 residues.

Written as DNA, the CDR3 is TGCGCCAGCAGCCGCCTTGGGGGGGAGCAGTCGTTCCATGAGCAGTTCTTC. Its protein product is CASSRLGGEQSFHEQFF. V and J are TRBV4-1 and TRBJ2-1; TRBD2 agrees at 7 bases. In germline, CDR1 is MGHRA, CDR2 YSYEKL. The CDR3 is 17 residues long. V lost 4 bases to trimming and J lost 8 bases; unmatched junction nucleotides: 17.

V and J are TRBV5-6 and TRBJ1-6; D gene unclear. The CDR3 contains 13 residues. Germline V lookup: CDR1 SGHDT, CDR2 YYEEEE. V lost 5 bases, J lost 7 bases, and 10 bases lay in between. The CDR3 DNA is TGTGCCAGCAGAGGTGGAGGAAATTCACCCCTCCACTTT. Protein: CASRGGGNSPLHF.

In DNA, the CDR3 is TGTGCCACCAGCAGAGATGGTCCGGGGTACAATGAGCAGTTCTTC. Translation gives CATSRDGPGYNEQFF. The chain uses TRBV15 and TRBJ2-1; TRBD2 is a possible D gene (5 bases). The V gene's germline CDR1 is LNHNV and CDR2 YYDKDF (reference sequence). Trimming stripped 0 bases from V and 4 bases from J, with 10 bases between. This CDR3 is 15 amino acids long.

This CDR3 is CASGPGNTEAFF. The CDR3, as DNA: TGTGCTAGTGGTCCCGGGAACACTGAAGCTTTCTTT. The chain joins TRBV12-5 to TRBJ1-1; no reliable D call. Trimming took off 5 bases at V and 1 base at J, with 5 bases between the two ends. The CDR3 contains 12 residues. The germline gives CDR1 LGHNT, CDR2 FRNRAP.

On this clone itself: Relative to the germline gene, one junction end is altered; a read error may explain this. The chain is built from TRBV13 and TRBJ2-2, with 9 positions matching TRBD2. Germline V gene sequence: CDR1 PRHDT, CDR2 FYEKMQ (reference sequence). The CDR3 spans 16 residues. The CDR3 protein is CASGFLTSGNTGELFF. Here the CDR3 DNA reads TGTGCCAGCGGCTTCCTGACTAGCGGGAACACCGGGGAGCTGTTTTTT.

The chain employs TRBV28 and TRBJ1-5, with a possible D match to TRBD1 (6 bases). CDR3 length: 17 amino acids. V was clipped by 6 bases and J by 9 bases, with 27 bases between them. Germline CDR1 is MDHEN and CDR2 is SYDVKM. The CDR3 DNA follows: TGTGCCAGCAGCACCCCCTACCGTCGGGGGGGCGAGGGGCCCCAGCATTTT. Translated: CASSTPYRRGGEGPQHF.

As to this clone: A read error may produce the germline difference seen at one junction end. The chain recombines TRBV5-4 with TRBJ2-7, with D possibly being TRBD2 (6 bases). The germline V gene has CDR1 SGHNT and CDR2 YYREEE (reference sequence). The CDR3 spans 13 residues. CDR3 nucleotide sequence: TGTGCCAGCAGCCCGACGGAGGACTACGAGCGGTACTTC. Its protein is CASSPTEDYERYF. Full variable domain (remainder filled in from reference TRBV5-4 and TRBJ2-7): ETGVTQSPTHLIKTRGQQVTLRCSSQSGHNTVSWYQQALGQGPQFIFQYYREEENGRGNFPPRFSGLQFPNYSSELNVNALELDDSALYLCASSPTEDYERYFGPGTRLTVT.

The chain uses TRBV5-8 and TRBJ2-5, with 9 bases lining up with TRBD2. The germline V gene has CDR1 SGHTS and CDR2 YDEGEE. CDR3 length: 15 residues. V was clipped by 4 bases and J by 6 bases; unmatched bases: 10. The CDR3 spells CASSLRREGRKTQYF. CDR3 DNA sequence: TGTGCCAGCAGCCTGCGGCGGGAGGGCCGAAAGACCCAGTACTTC. The entire variable domain, with the rest obtained from reference TRBV5-8 and TRBJ2-5, is as follows: EAGVTQSPTHLIKTRGQQATLRCSPISGHTSVYWYQQALGLGLQFLLWYDEGEERNRGNFPPRFSGRQFPNYSSELNVNALELEDSALYLCASSLRREGRKTQYFGPGTRLLVL.

This sequence joins TRBV14 and TRBJ2-7; TRBD2 matches at 7 bases. V shed 8 bases, J shed 2 bases, and the junction held 3 bases outside the gene matches. Germline lookup yields CDR1 SGHDN and CDR2 FVKESK. CDR3 size: 12 residues. CDR3 in amino acids: CASRGVTYEQYF. In DNA form, the CDR3 reads TGTGCCAGCCGGGGGGTGACCTACGAGCAGTACTTC. The whole variable domain, remainder taken from reference TRBV14 and TRBJ2-7, is EAGVTQFPSHSVIEKGQTVTLRCDPISGHDNLYWYRRVMGKEIKFLLHFVKESKQDESGMPNNRFLAERTGGTYSTLKVQPAELEDSGVYFCASRGVTYEQYFGPGTRLTVT.

The J gene is TRBJ2-3, the V gene TRBV2; D gene unclear. The length of the CDR3 is 12 residues. The germline CDR1 and CDR2 sequences are SNHLY and FYNNEI. Trimming took off 2 bases at V and 3 bases at J, with 3 bases between the two ends. CDR3 coding DNA: TGTGCCAGCAGTGAAACAACAGATACGCAGTATTTT. Its translation is CASSETTDTQYF.

The chain has TRBV7-4 and TRBJ2-1; TRBD2 matches at 11 bases. Germline V gene sequence: CDR1 SGHVT, CDR2 SQSDAQ. The CDR3 length is 16 residues. With 2 bases clipped from V and 4 bases from J, the junction kept 4 bases outside the gene matches. The CDR3 DNA reads as TGTGCCAGCAGCTTACGGGGGACTAGCGGATACAATGAGCAGTTCTTC. Amino acid sequence: CASSLRGTSGYNEQFF.

The rearrangement uses TRBV6-6 and TRBJ2-3, with a possible D match to TRBD2 (5 bases). Trimming took off 8 bases at V and 4 bases at J, with 19 bases between the two ends. Looked up from germline, CDR1 is MNHNY and CDR2 is SVGAGI (reference sequence). This CDR3 has 15 amino acids. The CDR3 protein is CASGRETGLSDTQYF. CDR3 in DNA: TGTGCCAGCGGACGAGAGACGGGGTTGTCAGATACGCAGTATTTT.